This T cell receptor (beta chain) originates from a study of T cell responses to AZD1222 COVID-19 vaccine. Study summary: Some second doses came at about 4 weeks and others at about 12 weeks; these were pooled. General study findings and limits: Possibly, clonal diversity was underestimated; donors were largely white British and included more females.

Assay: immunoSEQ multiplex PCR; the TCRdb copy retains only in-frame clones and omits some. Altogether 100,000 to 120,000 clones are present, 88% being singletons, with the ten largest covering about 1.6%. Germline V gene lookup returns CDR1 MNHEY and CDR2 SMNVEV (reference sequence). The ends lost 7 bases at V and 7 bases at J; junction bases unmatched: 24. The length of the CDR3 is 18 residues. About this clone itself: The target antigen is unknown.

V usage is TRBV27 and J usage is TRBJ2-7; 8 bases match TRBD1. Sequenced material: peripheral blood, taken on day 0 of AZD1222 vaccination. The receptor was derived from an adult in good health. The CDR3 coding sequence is TGTGCCAGCACCCATAAAGGAGGACGGACAGGGTGGGCAGAGGAGCAGTACTTC. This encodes CASTHKGGRTGWAEEQYF.